This T cell receptor beta chain was captured in a study of blood T cell repertoires in COVID-19. The CDR3 is made up of 17 amino acids. Original processing methods: Quantification of nucleated cells was approximated via reference gene primer amplification. Method: immunoSEQ multiplex PCR; TCRdb's copy keeps in-frame clones and lacks some. That table supplies the V and J calls and clone size; D and trimming were determined from the DNA. The table records some 130,000 clones, around 88% of them present only once. The chain employs TRBV21-1 and TRBJ2-1; TRBD2 is the table's D call, not checked against the DNA. TRBV21-1 is listed as a pseudogene. Sequenced sample: peripheral blood. The clonotype originates from a man aged 45-65 years with acute or convalescent COVID-19. The CDR3 region has the DNA TGTGCCAGCAGCACGCAGACTAGCGGGAGGGGAAACAATGAGCAGTTCTTC. As protein: CASSTQTSGRGNNEQFF.